Here is one T cell receptor beta chain with its context. Method: immunoSEQ multiplex PCR; TCRdb's copy keeps in-frame clones and lacks some. The data contain 45,000 to 60,000 clones, about 90% of them singletons. This sample was included in a study of T cell changes during pregnancy in multiple sclerosis. This CDR3 is 18 amino acids long. V was pared by 4 bases and J by 2 bases, with 14 bases of the junction left unmatched. CDR1 SEHNR and CDR2 FQNEAQ come from the germline V gene (reference sequence). This rearrangement joins TRBV7-9 to TRBJ2-7; 10 bases match TRBD1. Sequenced here: CD4+ T cells from peripheral blood mononuclear cells, sampled in the second trimester of pregnancy. The TCR comes from a female donor with multiple sclerosis, enrolled in a pregnancy study. The CDR3 loop reads CASSSLILGTGVTYEQYF. In nucleotides, the CDR3 is TGTGCCAGCAGCTCGCTTATCTTAGGGACAGGGGTTACCTACGAGCAGTACTTC.